These T cell receptor beta chains were read from a single sample in a study of cytomegalovirus exposure and HLA in healthy donors. The repertoire was sequenced with immunoSEQ multiplex PCR; TCRdb's copy has only in-frame clones and lacks some. The sample includes 160,000 or so clones, 70% to 90% of them seen just once. The sequencing input was PBMCs. These TCRs come from a man aged 18 to 35 in good health and CMV-seronegative. Each CDR3 is given with its conserved first and last residue. D genes are given only for firm matches. Not all rows give a size; the values are once, few, many and, for expanded clones, a class.

clone size	D gene	V gene	J gene	CDR3 DNA	CDR3 protein
-	-	TRBV6-5	TRBJ2-1	TGTGCCAGCAGTCTTAAGGGGATACACAATGAGCAGTTCTTC	CASSLKGIHNEQFF
-	-	TRBV5-1	TRBJ1-3	TGCGCCAGCAGCTTGGCCCGGGGGGGCGGAAACACCATATATTTT	CASSLARGGGNTIYF
-	TRBD2	TRBV19	TRBJ2-3	TGTGCCAGTAGTTCCTCCGGGACTAGCGGGGCCATGGATACGCAGTATTTT	CASSSSGTSGAMDTQYF
-	-	TRBV7-2	TRBJ1-2	TGTGCCAGCAGTAATTCCCACTATGGCTACACCTTC	CASSNSHYGYTF
-	-	TRBV7-2	TRBJ1-5	TGTGCCAGCAGCTCTCGGGCAGCGGGGGGCAATCAGCCCCAGCATTTT	CASSSRAAGGNQPQHF
-	TRBD1	TRBV29-1	TRBJ2-2	TGCAGCGCAACAGGGGGCGAGGGCACCGGGGAGCTGTTTTTT	CSATGGEGTGELFF
-	TRBD1	TRBV11-2	TRBJ1-1	TGTGCCAGCAGCCCCACAGGGGGCGGAAGGACTGAAGCTTTCTTT	CASSPTGGGRTEAFF
-	TRBD1	TRBV2	TRBJ1-1	TGTGCCAGCAGTGGACAGGGGTTGGGCACTGAAGCTTTCTTT	CASSGQGLGTEAFF
-	TRBD1	TRBV19	TRBJ1-4	TGTGCCAGTAGTGAACAGGGGGGAAGGATTGAAAAACTGTTTTTT	CASSEQGGRIEKLFF
-	TRBD1	TRBV28	TRBJ2-5	TGTGCCAGCAGTCACCGCCCTCCAATCGACAGGGGAAAAGAGACCCAGTACTTC	CASSHRPPIDRGKETQYF
-	TRBD2	TRBV9	TRBJ2-3	TGTGCCAGCAGCGTAGTACACGGCGGGAGGGGCACAGATACGCAGTATTTT	CASSVVHGGRGTDTQYF
-	TRBD2	TRBV19	TRBJ2-1	TGTGCCAGTAGACCTACTAGCGGGAGCCAGAATGAGCAGTTCTTC	CASRPTSGSQNEQFF
-	TRBD1	TRBV5-8	TRBJ2-5	TGTGCCAGCAGCTTGGCCTTAGGGACAGGGGAAGAGACCCAGTACTTC	CASSLALGTGEETQYF
-	TRBD1	TRBV6-5	TRBJ1-5	TGTGCCAGCAGTTACGACGGCAGGGGGGCCCAGCCCCAGCATTTT	CASSYDGRGAQPQHF
once	-	TRBV6-5	TRBJ2-7	TGTGCCAGCAGTGTACCCCACCCGGGTGGCGAGCAGTACTTC	CASSVPHPGGEQYF
-	TRBD1	TRBV5-1	TRBJ1-2	TGCGCCAGCAGCTTGGACAGGGGGCGGGAGGGCTACACCTTC	CASSLDRGREGYTF
-	-	TRBV27	TRBJ2-3	TGTGCCAGCAGTTCCGAGGCAGATACGCAGTATTTT	CASSSEADTQYF
once	-	TRBV27	TRBJ2-5	TGTGCCAGCAGTTTATCTCCCAGGGAAGAGACCCAGTACTTC	CASSLSPREETQYF
-	TRBD1	TRBV7-2	TRBJ1-2	TGTGCCACGACCCCTCACGACAGGGAAGGCTATGGCTACACCTTC	CATTPHDREGYGYTF
-	TRBD1	TRBV7-9	TRBJ2-5	TGTGCCAGCAGCCCCCCCGGGACAGGGGGCTGGGAGACCCAGTACTTC	CASSPPGTGGWETQYF
-	-	TRBV2	TRBJ2-1	TGTGCCAGCATTTTAGCGACCAATGAGCAGTTCTTC	CASILATNEQFF
-	-	TRBV5-1	TRBJ1-1	TGCGCCAGCAGCTTGCGCCGCGGGGCCGGAGTAGGGAACACTGAAGCTTTCTTT	CASSLRRGAGVGNTEAFF
-	TRBD1	TRBV28	TRBJ2-7	TGTGCCAGCACCGTGCAGGGGACAGGGATCTACGAGCAGTACTTC	CASTVQGTGIYEQYF
-	TRBD1	TRBV30	TRBJ1-1	TGTGCCTGGAGGAGACAGGGGGGGAACACTGAAGCTTTCTTT	CAWRRQGGNTEAFF
-	TRBD2	TRBV18	TRBJ2-1	TGTGCCAGCTCACCAATGGCTAGCGGGGGCCCTAGCAATGAGCAGTTCTTC	CASSPMASGGPSNEQFF
-	-	TRBV5-1	TRBJ1-2	TGCGCCAGCAGGGATTTAACAGGAAATGGCTACACCTTC	CASRDLTGNGYTF
-	TRBD2	TRBV27	TRBJ2-7	TGTGCCAGCAGTTTACGACTAGCGGGAGTCCACGAGCAGTACTTC	CASSLRLAGVHEQYF
once	-	TRBV28	TRBJ1-5	TGTGCCAGCAGTTTGGAATTACGAGGTCAGCCCCAGCATTTT	CASSLELRGQPQHF
-	-	TRBV5-1	TRBJ2-2	TGCGCCAGCAGCTTGGTACAGGGGAACACCGGGGAGCTGTTTTTT	CASSLVQGNTGELFF
-	-	TRBV10-1	TRBJ1-1	TGCGCCAGCAAAGAAGGGGGGGAGAACACTGAAGCTTTCTTT	CASKEGGENTEAFF
-	TRBD2	TRBV5-4	TRBJ2-2	TGTGCCAGCAGCCCCGGGGGGGCTAACACCGGGGAGCTGTTTTTT	CASSPGGANTGELFF
-	-	TRBV29-1	TRBJ2-1	TGCAGCGTTGTCGGCGGGGGCTTAAATGAGCAGTTCTTC	CSVVGGGLNEQFF
-	TRBD2	TRBV6-5	TRBJ2-1	TGTGCCAGCAATGGACTAGCGGGATTCGATGAGCAGTTCTTC	CASNGLAGFDEQFF
-	TRBD1	TRBV5-6	TRBJ2-2	TGTGCCAGCAGCTTGTTGGATGACAGGGAAAACGGGGAGCTGTTTTTT	CASSLLDDRENGELFF
-	TRBD2	TRBV9	TRBJ2-1	TGTGCCAGCAGCGTAGTGGCTAGCGGGGACAATGAGCAGTTCTTC	CASSVVASGDNEQFF
-	TRBD1	TRBV6-6	TRBJ1-3	TGTGCCAGCAGAGGGACAGGGCCCTCTGGAAACACCATATATTTT	CASRGTGPSGNTIYF
-	TRBD2	TRBV19	TRBJ2-5	TGTGCCAGTAGTATAATCTCCTCGGGACTATCTCAAGAGACCCAGTACTTC	CASSIISSGLSQETQYF
-	-	TRBV2	TRBJ1-1	TGTGCCAGCACCGGGACATTTTGGAACACTGAAGCTTTCTTT	CASTGTFWNTEAFF
medium-sized	TRBD2	TRBV6-1	TRBJ2-2	TGTGCCAGCAGTGCCACTAGCGGGGGGGCCGGGGAGCTGTTTTTT	CASSATSGGAGELFF
once	TRBD2	TRBV28	TRBJ2-1	TGTGCCAGCAATGGGGCTAGCGGGGGGTACAATGAGCAGTTCTTC	CASNGASGGYNEQFF
-	TRBD1	TRBV6-6	TRBJ2-3	TGTGCCAGCACCGACAGGGGTTCAGATACGCAGTATTTT	CASTDRGSDTQYF
once	TRBD2	TRBV5-6	TRBJ2-5	TGTGCCAGCAGCCTTAGGACTAGCGGGAGTTTGGAGACCCAGTACTTC	CASSLRTSGSLETQYF
-	TRBD2	TRBV19	TRBJ2-2	TGTGCCAGTACCCCCGGTGATAGCGGGGGCACCGGGGAGCTGTTTTTT	CASTPGDSGGTGELFF
-	-	TRBV29-1	TRBJ2-2	TGCAGCGTTGGAGGAGGGACCGGGGAGCTGTTTTTT	CSVGGGTGELFF
-	-	TRBV2	TRBJ2-3	TGTGCCAGCAGGTCCGTGAGAGGAGGGGACAGCACAGATACGCAGTATTTT	CASRSVRGGDSTDTQYF
-	TRBD2	TRBV28	TRBJ2-5	TGTGCCAGCAGTTGGCAGACTAGCGGACAAGAGACCCAGTACTTC	CASSWQTSGQETQYF
-	TRBD1	TRBV6-5	TRBJ2-5	TGTGCCAGCAGTTACCTGGGACAGGGGATGGAGACCCAGTACTTC	CASSYLGQGMETQYF
-	-	TRBV27	TRBJ2-1	TGTGCCAGCAGTTTATCTGGGACTCCCAATGAGCAGTTCTTC	CASSLSGTPNEQFF
-	-	TRBV6-5	TRBJ1-5	TGTGCCAGCAGTTACGGGGGGGTGGGCAATCAGCCCCAGCATTTT	CASSYGGVGNQPQHF
-	-	TRBV7-8	TRBJ2-1	TGTGCCAGCAGCTTATACACAAGCTCCTACAATGAGCAGTTCTTC	CASSLYTSSYNEQFF
-	TRBD2	TRBV14	TRBJ2-7	TGTGCCAGCAGCCAGAAGACTAGCGGGAGAACCTCCTACGAGCAGTACTTC	CASSQKTSGRTSYEQYF
-	TRBD2	TRBV5-1	TRBJ2-5	TGCGCCAGCAGCTTGGAGCCTAGCGGGGTACAAGAGACCCAGTACTTC	CASSLEPSGVQETQYF
-	-	TRBV5-1	TRBJ1-1	TGCGCCAGCAGCCCGACGGGAAACACTGAAGCTTTCTTT	CASSPTGNTEAFF